The 10 T cell receptor beta chains below all came from one sample that was sequenced in a study of cytomegalovirus exposure and HLA in healthy donors. Generated by immunoSEQ multiplex PCR, the TCRdb table keeps only in-frame clones and is missing some. This table holds over 200,000 clones, about 91% found once. The sequencing sample was made of PBMCs. All receptors derive from a woman aged 18-29 years in good health and CMV-seronegative.

V is TRBV27 and J is TRBJ2-5; 12 nucleotides align to TRBD2. Germline-derived CDR1 and CDR2 are MNHEY and SMNVEV (reference sequence). The CDR3 length is 16 residues. Trimming at V came to 4 bases and at J to 5 bases, leaving 8 bases not matched to a gene. The CDR3 region has the DNA TGTGCCAGCAGTTCATCCCTAGCGGGAGGGCCGGAGACCCAGTACTTC. Amino acid sequence: CASSSSLAGGPETQYF.

The rearrangement uses TRBV4-3 and TRBJ1-2; D not resolved. Germline CDR1 is LGHNA and CDR2 is YSLEER. V was pared by 0 bases and J by 7 bases, with 12 bases between. The CDR3 extends over 14 amino acids. In nucleotides, the CDR3 is TGCGCCAGCAGCCAAGATGAGAGAGCCGGTGGCTACACCTTC. Its translation is CASSQDERAGGYTF.

V usage is TRBV15 and J usage is TRBJ2-3, with D unresolved. The CDR3 contains 16 residues. Germline values: CDR1 LNHNV, CDR2 YYDKDF (reference sequence). The V and J ends lost 1 base and 0 bases respectively, with 11 bases between them. The CDR3 sequence: CATSRGVAVSTDTQYF. CDR3 nucleotide sequence: TGTGCCACCAGCAGAGGAGTGGCGGTTAGCACAGATACGCAGTATTTT.

J is TRBJ1-2 and V is TRBV30, with D possibly being TRBD1 (6 bases). The germline V gene encodes CDR1 GTSNPN and CDR2 SVGIG (reference sequence). The CDR3 is 14 amino acids. Between the trimmed V and J ends, which lost 4 bases and 8 bases, there was a span of 20 bases. CDR3 sequence: CAWTKGQRVPGYTF. The DNA for the CDR3 is TGTGCCTGGACGAAAGGACAGCGCGTCCCGGGCTACACCTTC.

V usage is TRBV29-1 and J usage is TRBJ2-3, with D possibly TRBD2 on 6 matching bases. Germline CDR1 and CDR2: SQVTM and ANQGSEA. Between the trimmed V and J ends, which lost 7 bases and 0 bases, there was a span of 11 bases. This CDR3 spans 13 amino acids. DNA for the CDR3: TGCAGCGCAGGGACTTCTAGCACAGATACGCAGTATTTT. It codes for CSAGTSSTDTQYF.

V usage is TRBV10-1 and J usage is TRBJ2-3; maybe TRBD2 (6 bases). V was cut by 4 bases and J by 8 bases, with 7 bases left in between. CDR1 WNHNN and CDR2 SYGVQD come from the germline V gene (reference sequence). CDR3 length: 11 residues. CDR3 residues: CASSVGGTQYF. CDR3 in DNA: TGCGCCAGCAGTGTGGGGGGTACGCAGTATTTT.

On this clone itself: One junction end disagrees with the germline gene, perhaps due to a read error. The V call is TRBV29-1, the J call TRBJ2-7; TRBD2 agrees at 11 bases. Germline V CDR1 and CDR2: SQVTM, ANQGSEA. This CDR3 spans 11 amino acids. The DNA for the CDR3 is TGCAGCGCTGGGACTAGCGGTGGTAGGGACTTC. Its protein is CSAGTSGGRDF.

The chain has TRBV21-1 and TRBJ1-4; the table's TRBD1 call for D was not verified on the DNA. TRBV21-1 is classified as a pseudogene. The CDR3 spans 14 residues. DNA of the CDR3: TGTGCCAGCAAGAAGGGGGTGGCTAATGAAAAACTGTTTTTT. The encoded protein is CASKKGVANEKLFF.

The chain combines TRBV11-3 with TRBJ2-7, with D hard to call. V lost 3 bases and J lost 3, with 9 bases in between. This CDR3 has 13 residues. Germline V lookup: CDR1 SGHNT, CDR2 YENEEA. The CDR3 nucleotides are TGTGCCAGCAGCTTGTATCCCGGCTACGAGCAGTACTTC. Protein product: CASSLYPGYEQYF.

V usage is TRBV4-1 and J usage is TRBJ2-2; 10 nucleotides line up with TRBD1. The CDR3 covers 15 residues. V shed 3 bases and J 6 bases; nucleotides not matched to a gene: 4. Germline lookup yields CDR1 MGHRA and CDR2 YSYEKL. The CDR3 sequence: CASSHIGQGAGELFF. In nucleotides, the CDR3 is TGCGCCAGCAGCCACATCGGACAGGGGGCCGGGGAGCTGTTTTTT.